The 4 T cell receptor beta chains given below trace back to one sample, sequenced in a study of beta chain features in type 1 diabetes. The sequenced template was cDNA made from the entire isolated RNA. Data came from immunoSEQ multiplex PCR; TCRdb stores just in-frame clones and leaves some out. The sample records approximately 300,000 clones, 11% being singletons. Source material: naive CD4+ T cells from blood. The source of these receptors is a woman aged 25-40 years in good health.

The CDR3 DNA follows: TGTGCCAGCTCCCTCACGACAGGGGCCCTGTCGATTGAGACCCAGTACTTC. Translating it yields CASSLTTGALSIETQYF. V and J are TRBV18 and TRBJ2-5, with TRBD1 matching 8 bases. The trim removed 6 bases at V and 5 bases at J, leaving 17 bases unmatched. This CDR3 is 17 amino acids long. Looked up from germline, CDR1 is KGHSH and CDR2 is LQKENI. Complete variable domain (other parts from reference TRBV18 and TRBJ2-5): NAGVMQNPRHLVRRRGQEARLRCSPMKGHSHVYWYRQLPEEGLKFMVYLQKENIIDESGMPKERFSAEFPKEGPSILRIQQVVRGDSAAYFCASSLTTGALSIETQYFGPGTRLLVL.

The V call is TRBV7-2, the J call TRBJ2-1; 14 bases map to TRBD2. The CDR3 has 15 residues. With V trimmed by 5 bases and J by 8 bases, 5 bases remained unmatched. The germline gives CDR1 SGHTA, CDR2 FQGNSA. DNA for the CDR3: TGTGCCAGCAGCCCGACGGGACTAGCGGGAGATGAGCAGTTCTTC. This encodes CASSPTGLAGDEQFF.

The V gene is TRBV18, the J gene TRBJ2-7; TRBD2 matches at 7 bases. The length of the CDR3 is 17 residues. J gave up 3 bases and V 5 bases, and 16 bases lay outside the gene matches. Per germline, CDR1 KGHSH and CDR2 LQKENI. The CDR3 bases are TGTGCCAGCTCAACCGACAGAGCGGCGGGAGCGGGCTACGAGCAGTACTTC. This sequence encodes CASSTDRAAGAGYEQYF.

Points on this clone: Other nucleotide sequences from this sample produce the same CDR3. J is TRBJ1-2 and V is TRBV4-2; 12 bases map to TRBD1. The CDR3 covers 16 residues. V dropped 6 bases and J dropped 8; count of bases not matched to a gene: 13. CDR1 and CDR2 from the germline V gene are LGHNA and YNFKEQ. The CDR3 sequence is CASSQRGTGGAEGYTF. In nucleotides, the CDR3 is TGTGCCAGCAGTCAAAGGGGGACAGGGGGCGCTGAGGGCTACACCTTC.